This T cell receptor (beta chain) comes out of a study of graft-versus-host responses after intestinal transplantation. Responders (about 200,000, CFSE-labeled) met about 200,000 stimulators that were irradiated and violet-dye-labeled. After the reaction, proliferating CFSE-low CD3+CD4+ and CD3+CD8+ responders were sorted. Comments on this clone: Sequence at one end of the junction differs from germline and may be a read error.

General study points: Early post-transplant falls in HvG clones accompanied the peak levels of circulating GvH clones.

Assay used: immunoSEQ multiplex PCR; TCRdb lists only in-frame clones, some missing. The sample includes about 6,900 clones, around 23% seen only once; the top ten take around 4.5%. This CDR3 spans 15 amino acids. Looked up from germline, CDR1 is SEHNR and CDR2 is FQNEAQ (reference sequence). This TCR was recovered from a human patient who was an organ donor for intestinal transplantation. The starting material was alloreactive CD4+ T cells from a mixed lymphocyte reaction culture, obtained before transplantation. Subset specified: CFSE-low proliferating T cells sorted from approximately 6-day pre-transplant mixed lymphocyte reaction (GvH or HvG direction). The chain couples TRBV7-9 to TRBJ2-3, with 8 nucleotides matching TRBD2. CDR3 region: CASRLAGLTGDTQYF. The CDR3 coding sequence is TGTGCCAGCAGATTAGCGGGGCTCACCGGAGATACGCAGTATTTT.